A selection of T cell receptor beta chains follows, all from one sample in a study of PD-1 blockade in classical Hodgkin lymphoma. Clones were read by immunoSEQ multiplex PCR, and TCRdb kept only the in-frame ones, dropping some. The table shows some 15,000 clones, with approximately 91% occurring only once. Sequencing was performed on CD8+ T cells from blood, taken before the fourth cycle of nivolumab. All receptors derive from a human donor with classical Hodgkin lymphoma. Each CDR3 is given with its conserved first and last residue. The D gene is left open where the match is weak. Where a row states a size, it is once, few, many or the class of an expanded clone; other rows omit it.

V	J	D	length	size	DNA	CDR3
TRBV13	TRBJ1-4	-	11	few	TGTGCCAGCAGCTTAGGGGAAAAACTGTTTTTT	CASSLGEKLFF
TRBV2	TRBJ2-3	TRBD2	16	-	TGTGCCAGCAGTGAAGGACTAGCGGGGACCACAGATACGCAGTATTTT	CASSEGLAGTTDTQYF
TRBV4-1	TRBJ1-1	TRBD1	17	-	TGCGCCAGCAGCCAAGATACGCGGACAGGGGGTGCCACTGAAGCTTTCTTT	CASSQDTRTGGATEAFF
TRBV9	TRBJ2-2	TRBD2	14	-	TGTGCCAGCGGCTCTAGCGGGGGCCCCGGGGAGCTGTTTTTT	CASGSSGGPGELFF
TRBV29-1	TRBJ2-2	-	11	-	TGCAGCGCTACGGACACCGGGGAGCTGTTTTTT	CSATDTGELFF
TRBV4-1	TRBJ1-1	-	15	few	TGCGCCAGCAGCCAAGAGCCAGGGGTGAACACTGAAGCTTTCTTT	CASSQEPGVNTEAFF
TRBV7-9	TRBJ2-1	TRBD2	15	once	TGTGCCAGCAGCTCCCCCCGACTAGCCGAGACTGAGCAGTTCTTC	CASSSPRLAETEQFF
TRBV5-1	TRBJ2-3	TRBD1	15	-	TGCGCCAGCAGCTTGGAAGGGCAGGGGGCAGATACGCAGTATTTT	CASSLEGQGADTQYF
TRBV5-4	TRBJ1-2	TRBD1	15	-	TGTGCCAGCAGCTTGGCCAGGGGGAGCGGCTATGGCTACACCTTC	CASSLARGSGYGYTF
TRBV28	TRBJ1-1	TRBD1	11	-	TGTGCCAGCACCTTGACAGGGCTAGCTTTCTTT	CASTLTGLAFF
TRBV7-2	TRBJ2-3	TRBD2	15	-	TGTGCCAGCAGCGACCGACTAGCGGGCACAGATACGCAGTATTTT	CASSDRLAGTDTQYF
TRBV19	TRBJ1-2	-	14	-	TGTGCCAGTAGTATAGTATCTTCTAACTATGGCTACACCTTC	CASSIVSSNYGYTF
TRBV2	TRBJ2-1	-	15	-	TGTGCCAGCAGTGAAGTAACGGCCTTACAAAATGAGCAGTTCTTC	CASSEVTALQNEQFF
TRBV27	TRBJ2-1	-	13	-	TGTGCCAGCAGTTTATCGATGGCGGGAGAGCAGTTCTTC	CASSLSMAGEQFF
TRBV9	TRBJ2-1	-	12	-	TGTGCCAGCAGCTTCACAGGGTATGAGCAGTTCTTC	CASSFTGYEQFF
TRBV2	TRBJ2-7	-	14	-	TGTGCCACCATCATGGGGACCTCCACCTACGAGCAGTACTTC	CATIMGTSTYEQYF
TRBV7-2	TRBJ2-1	TRBD2	18	-	TGTGCCAGCAGCTTAGTACTAGCGGGAGGCCTATCCTACAATGAGCAGTTCTTC	CASSLVLAGGLSYNEQFF
TRBV19	TRBJ2-1	TRBD2	15	-	TGTGCCAGTAGTATTAGCGGGGGGCCCTACAATGAGCAGTTCTTC	CASSISGGPYNEQFF
TRBV28	TRBJ1-5	TRBD1	16	-	TGTGCCAGCAGTCGGACAGGGGAGGGAGGCAATCAGCCCCAGCATTTT	CASSRTGEGGNQPQHF
TRBV27	TRBJ1-2	-	16	-	TGTGCCAGCAGCTCCACCGGGCCCCGCGGGCCCTATGGCTACACCTTC	CASSSTGPRGPYGYTF
TRBV13	TRBJ2-1	TRBD2	16	-	TGTGCCAGCAGCCTACGACTAGCGGGAGGGCCTTATGAGCAGTTCTTC	CASSLRLAGGPYEQFF
TRBV7-8	TRBJ2-7	-	16	-	TGTGCCAGCAGCCCCTTCGGATCAGGACCCACCTACGAGCAGTACTTC	CASSPFGSGPTYEQYF
TRBV13	TRBJ2-1	TRBD1	14	-	TGTGCCAGCAGCAACCAGACAGGGCCTAATGAGCAGTTCTTC	CASSNQTGPNEQFF
TRBV27	TRBJ1-1	-	13	once	TGTGCCAGCAGTTTCCAGGCGGGCACTGAAGCTTTCTTT	CASSFQAGTEAFF
TRBV27	TRBJ2-7	TRBD2	15	-	TGTGCCAGCAGTTTCGTAGCGGGAGGCCCTACGAAGCAGTACTTC	CASSFVAGGPTKQYF
TRBV9	TRBJ2-7	-	14	-	TGTGCCAGCAGCGAGGGGGGCTCCAACTACGAGCAGTACTTC	CASSEGGSNYEQYF
TRBV7-9	TRBJ2-5	TRBD2	17	-	TGTGCCAGCAGCTTAGATCGTCTCGGGAGGGCCTGGGAGACCCAGTACTTC	CASSLDRLGRAWETQYF
TRBV7-9	TRBJ2-3	-	18	-	TGTGCCAGCAGCTTAGGCCCGGCCCGGGGCGCTCATCTAGATACGCAGTATTTT	CASSLGPARGAHLDTQYF